The next 2 T cell receptor beta chains were all read from a single sample in a study of OX40 agonist ivuxolimab in advanced cancers. The data were produced by immunoSEQ multiplex PCR, yet TCRdb's version contains in-frame clones alone and is incomplete. Among under 85,000 clones listed, around 84% were seen once. Sample: CD4+ or CD8+ T cells sorted from blood, taken in a trial of the OX40 agonist ivuxolimab. These receptor sequences come from an adult with an advanced solid tumor such as melanoma, head and neck, liver or kidney cancer.

V usage is TRBV5-1 and J usage is TRBJ1-1; 8 bases map to TRBD1. Per the germline V gene, CDR1 is SGHRS and CDR2 is YFSETQ. V shed 4 bases, J shed 1 base, and the junction held 9 bases outside the gene matches. This CDR3 is 16 amino acids long. The CDR3 protein is CASSPGQVPPNTEAFF. The DNA for the CDR3 is TGCGCCAGCAGCCCGGGACAGGTCCCACCGAACACTGAAGCTTTCTTT.

The J gene is TRBJ1-1, the V gene TRBV27, with TRBD1 matching over 7 bases. V lost 3 bases, J lost 1 base, and 8 bases stayed unmatched. This CDR3 spans 16 amino acids. The germline CDR1 and CDR2 sequences are MNHEY and SMNVEV (reference sequence). As DNA, the CDR3 is TGTGCCAGCAGTTTCTCGACAGGGCGCACGAACACTGAAGCTTTCTTT. Residues: CASSFSTGRTNTEAFF.